This T cell receptor (beta chain) was recovered during a study of blood T cell repertoires in COVID-19 (dated by TCRdb to 2020 to 2022). Background on the whole study: The collaborator samples originated in the United States, Italy and Spain and spanned the acute and convalescent phases of COVID-19. The prospective study material was composed of cDNA or gDNA derived from T cells, B-cell-depleted T cells, or PBMCs. Deeply sampled blood TCRbeta repertoires from subjects exposed to, actively infected with, or recovered from COVID-19 were included in the dataset. The repertoires were released in a freely available public database intended as a resource for research on the immune response to SARS-CoV-2. Samples came from the ongoing ImmuneRACE study (first 160 participants) plus 1,254 subjects from 6 global collaborators. Nearly every sample came with metadata listing a de-identified subject ID, COVID-19 status, age in years and sex. Where HLA class I and class II types were available, the types were taken from metadata supplied by the sample provider, not from assay-based typing. General study outcomes and caveats: Clinical and demographic metadata were provided uncurated, with the amount varying by source and participant.

This clone was detected ten times or more. Its antigen remains unidentified. Nothing much larger sits one base from this clone, and base qualities are not available. Whole blood was collected in K2EDTA tubes by collaborating institutions according to the institutions' own protocols. For TCRbeta analysis, collaborators shipped samples in one of three forms: frozen whole blood, isolated PBMCs, or DNA extracted from either of those sample types. The immunoSEQ Assay, a bias-controlled multiplex PCR, was used to amplify TCRbeta CDR3 regions from genomic DNA. On the authors' methods: The number of nucleated cells in each sample was estimated by amplification of reference gene primers within the assay. Sequence reads were collapsed and filtered to measure the absolute abundance of every unique TCRbeta CDR3 rearrangement. For each sample, productive Simpson clonality was calculated by taking the square root of Simpson's diversity index across productive rearrangements. TCRdb mirrors the immuneACCESS table, restricted to in-frame sequences. Some clones are absent from its copies; in checked studies, under half trace to an unresolved V gene, and the reason for the others is unknown. V, J and clone size are those of that table, while D and trimming were read from the DNA. This sample is represented by about 140,000 clones; less than 85% of them were singletons. The top ten clonotypes cover 5.5% to 7% of the sample.

Relative to germline, V is missing 5 bases and J is missing 1 base, with 8 bases of the junction outside any gene match. Reading from cysteine to phenylalanine, the CDR3 counts 15 amino acids. The retained sequence is limited to the CDR3, 45 bases, with the frame set at the first base. CDR1 and CDR2 were assigned from the germline V gene as MNHEY and SVGAGI. Rearrangement joined TRBV6-5 to TRBJ2-7, with 7 bases aligning to TRBD1. The clonotype originates from a human donor in a cohort sampled during active COVID-19. Sequencing used peripheral blood. The nucleotide sequence is given as TGTGCCAGCAGTCTGTTGAGACAGGGTTCCTACGAGCAGTACTTC. This translates into CASSLLRQGSYEQYF.